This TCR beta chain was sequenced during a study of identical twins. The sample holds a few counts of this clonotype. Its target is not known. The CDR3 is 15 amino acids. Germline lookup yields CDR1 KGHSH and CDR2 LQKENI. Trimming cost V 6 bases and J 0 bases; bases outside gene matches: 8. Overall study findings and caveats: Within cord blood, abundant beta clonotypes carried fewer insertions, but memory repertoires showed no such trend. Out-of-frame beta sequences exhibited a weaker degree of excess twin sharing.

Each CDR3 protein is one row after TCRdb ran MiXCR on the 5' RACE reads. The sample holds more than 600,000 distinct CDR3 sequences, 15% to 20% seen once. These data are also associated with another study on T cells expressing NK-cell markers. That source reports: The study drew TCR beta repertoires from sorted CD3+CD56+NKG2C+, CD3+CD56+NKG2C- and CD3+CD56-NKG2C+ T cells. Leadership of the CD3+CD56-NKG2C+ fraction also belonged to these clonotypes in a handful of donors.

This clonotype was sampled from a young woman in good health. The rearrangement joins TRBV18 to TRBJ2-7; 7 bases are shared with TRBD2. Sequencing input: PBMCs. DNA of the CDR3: TGTGCCAGCTCGATCGGGGACTACCGCTCCTACGAGCAGTACTTC. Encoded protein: CASSIGDYRSYEQYF.